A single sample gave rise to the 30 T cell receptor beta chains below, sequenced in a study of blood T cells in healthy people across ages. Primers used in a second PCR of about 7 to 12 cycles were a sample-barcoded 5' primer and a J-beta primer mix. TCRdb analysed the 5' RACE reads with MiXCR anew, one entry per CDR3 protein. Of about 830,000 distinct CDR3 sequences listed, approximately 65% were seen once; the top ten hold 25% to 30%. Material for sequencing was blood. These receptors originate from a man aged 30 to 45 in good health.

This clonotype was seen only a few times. In nucleotides, the CDR3 is TGTGCCAGCAGCGAGGACAGCCTCGAGCAGTACTTC. This gives the protein CASSEDSLEQYF. The chain employs TRBV6-2 or TRBV6-3 and TRBJ2-7; D might be TRBD1 (6 bases). V was clipped by 6 bases and J by 6 bases, with 12 bases between them. The CDR3 has 12 amino acids. Germline V CDR1 and CDR2: MNHEY, SVGEGT.

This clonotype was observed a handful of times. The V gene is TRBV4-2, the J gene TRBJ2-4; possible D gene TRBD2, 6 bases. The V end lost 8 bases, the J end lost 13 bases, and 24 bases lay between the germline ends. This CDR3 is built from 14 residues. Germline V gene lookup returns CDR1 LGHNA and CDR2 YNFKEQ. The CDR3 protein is CASQEGSRPTEQYF. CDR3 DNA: TGTGCCAGCCAGGAGGGATCCCGTCCTACGGAGCAGTACTTC.

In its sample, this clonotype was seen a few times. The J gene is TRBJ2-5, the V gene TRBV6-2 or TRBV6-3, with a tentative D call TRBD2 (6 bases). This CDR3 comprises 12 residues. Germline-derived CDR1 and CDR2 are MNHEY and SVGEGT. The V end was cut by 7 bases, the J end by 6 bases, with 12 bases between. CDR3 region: CASMAGGKTQYF. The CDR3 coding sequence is TGTGCCAGCATGGCAGGAGGGAAGACCCAGTACTTC.

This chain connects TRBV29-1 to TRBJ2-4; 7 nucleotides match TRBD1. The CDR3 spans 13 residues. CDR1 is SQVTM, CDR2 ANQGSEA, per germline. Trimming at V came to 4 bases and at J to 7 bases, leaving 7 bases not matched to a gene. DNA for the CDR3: TGCAGCGTTGGTCGGGACAGCCCCAACATTCAGTACTTC. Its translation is CSVGRDSPNIQYF.

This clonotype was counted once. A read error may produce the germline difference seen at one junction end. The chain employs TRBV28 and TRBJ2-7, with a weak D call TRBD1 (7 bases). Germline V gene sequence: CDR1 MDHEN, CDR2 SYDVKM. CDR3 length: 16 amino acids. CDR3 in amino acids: CASSSLAGGLRYKQYF. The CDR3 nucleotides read TGTGCCAGCAGTTCCCTGGCAGGGGGGCTCCGCTACAAGCAGTACTTC.

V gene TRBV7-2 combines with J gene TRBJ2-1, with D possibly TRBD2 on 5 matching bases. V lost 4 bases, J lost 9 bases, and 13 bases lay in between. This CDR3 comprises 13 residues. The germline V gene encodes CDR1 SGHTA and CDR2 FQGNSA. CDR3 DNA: TGTGCCAGCAGCTCATCATATCGGGGTGAGCAGTTCTTC. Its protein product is CASSSSYRGEQFF. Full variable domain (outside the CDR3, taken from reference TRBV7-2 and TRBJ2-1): GAGVSQSPSNKVTEKGKDVELRCDPISGHTALYWYRQSLGQGLEFLIYFQGNSAPDKSGLPSDRFSAERTGGSVSTLTIQRTQQEDSAVYLCASSSSYRGEQFFGPGTRLTVL.

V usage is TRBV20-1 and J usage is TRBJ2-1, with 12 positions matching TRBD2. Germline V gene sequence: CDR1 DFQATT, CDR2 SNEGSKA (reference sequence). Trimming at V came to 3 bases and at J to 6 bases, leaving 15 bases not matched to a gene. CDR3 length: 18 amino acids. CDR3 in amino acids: CSASYWLAGGPSLNEQFF. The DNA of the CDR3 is TGCAGTGCTAGTTATTGGCTAGCGGGGGGGCCGTCGCTCAATGAGCAGTTCTTC.

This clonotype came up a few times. CDR3 nucleotide sequence: TGCAGTGCTCCAGAACAGGGAAACAGCAATCAGCCCCAGCATTTT. It is translated as CSAPEQGNSNQPQHF. The chain employs TRBV20-1 and TRBJ1-5, with D perhaps matching TRBD1 (6 bases). Per the germline V gene, CDR1 is DFQATT and CDR2 is SNEGSKA (reference sequence). CDR3 length: 15 amino acids. Trimming left V 5 bases short and J 1 base short, with 15 bases between.

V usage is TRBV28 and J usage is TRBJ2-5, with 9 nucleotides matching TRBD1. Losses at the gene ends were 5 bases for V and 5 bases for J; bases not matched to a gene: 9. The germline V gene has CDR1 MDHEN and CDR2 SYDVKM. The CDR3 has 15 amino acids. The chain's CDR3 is CASSVPGQGPETQYF. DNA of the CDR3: TGTGCCAGCAGTGTCCCGGGACAGGGACCGGAGACCCAGTACTTC. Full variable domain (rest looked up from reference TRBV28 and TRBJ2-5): DVKVTQSSRYLVKRTGEKVFLECVQDMDHENMFWYRQDPGLGLRLIYFSYDVKMKEKGDIPEGYSVSREKKERFSLILESASTNQTSMYLCASSVPGQGPETQYFGPGTRLLVL.

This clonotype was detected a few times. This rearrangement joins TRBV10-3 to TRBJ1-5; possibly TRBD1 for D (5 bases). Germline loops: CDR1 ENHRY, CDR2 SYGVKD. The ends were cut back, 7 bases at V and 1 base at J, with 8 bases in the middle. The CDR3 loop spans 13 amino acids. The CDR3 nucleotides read TGTGCCATCATGCAGGGAAGCAATCAGCCCCAGCATTTT. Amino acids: CAIMQGSNQPQHF.

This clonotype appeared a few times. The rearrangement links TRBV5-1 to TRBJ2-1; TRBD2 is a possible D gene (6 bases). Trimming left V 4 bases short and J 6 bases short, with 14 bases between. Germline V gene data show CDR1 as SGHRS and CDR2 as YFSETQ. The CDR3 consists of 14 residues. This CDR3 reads CASSLGAGLNEQFF. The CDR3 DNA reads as TGCGCCAGCAGCCTCGGGGCGGGGCTCAATGAGCAGTTCTTC.

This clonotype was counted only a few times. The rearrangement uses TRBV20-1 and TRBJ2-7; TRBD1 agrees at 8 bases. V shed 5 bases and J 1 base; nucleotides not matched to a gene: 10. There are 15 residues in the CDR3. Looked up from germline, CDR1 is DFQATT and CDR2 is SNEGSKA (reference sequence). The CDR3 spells CSADRRQGTSYEQYF. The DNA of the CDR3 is TGCAGTGCTGACCGAAGACAGGGGACATCCTACGAGCAGTACTTC.

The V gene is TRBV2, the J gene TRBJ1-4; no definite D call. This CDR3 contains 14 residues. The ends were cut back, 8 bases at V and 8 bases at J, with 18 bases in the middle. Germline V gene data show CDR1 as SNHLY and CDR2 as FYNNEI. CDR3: CASWTAAGGEKLFF. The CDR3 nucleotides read TGTGCCAGCTGGACGGCGGCAGGAGGGGAAAAACTGTTTTTT.

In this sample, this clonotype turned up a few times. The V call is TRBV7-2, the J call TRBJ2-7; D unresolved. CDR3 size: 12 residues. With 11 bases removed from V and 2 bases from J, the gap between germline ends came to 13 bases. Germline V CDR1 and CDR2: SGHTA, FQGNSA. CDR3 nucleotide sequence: TGTGCCCAACCCTCCCAGACCTACGAGCAGTACTTC. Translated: CAQPSQTYEQYF.

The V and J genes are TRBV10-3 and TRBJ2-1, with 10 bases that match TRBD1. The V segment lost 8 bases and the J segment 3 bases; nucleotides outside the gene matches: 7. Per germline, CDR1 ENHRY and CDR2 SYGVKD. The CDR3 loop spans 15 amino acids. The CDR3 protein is CAIAFRDRGYNEQFF. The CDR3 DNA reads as TGTGCCATCGCGTTCCGGGACAGGGGCTACAATGAGCAGTTCTTC.

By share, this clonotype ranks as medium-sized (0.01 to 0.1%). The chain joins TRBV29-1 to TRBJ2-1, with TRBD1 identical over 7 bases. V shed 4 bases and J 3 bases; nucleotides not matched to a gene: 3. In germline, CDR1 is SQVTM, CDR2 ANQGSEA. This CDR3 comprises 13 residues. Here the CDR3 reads CSVAGQLYNEQFF. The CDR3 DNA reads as TGCAGCGTTGCGGGACAGCTCTACAATGAGCAGTTCTTC.

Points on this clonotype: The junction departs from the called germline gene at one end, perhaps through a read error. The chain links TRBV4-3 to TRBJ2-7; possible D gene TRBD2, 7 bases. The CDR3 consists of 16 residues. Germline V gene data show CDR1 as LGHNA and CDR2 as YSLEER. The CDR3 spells CASSQEGGGGGYEQYF. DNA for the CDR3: TGCGCTAGCAGCCAAGAAGGGGGAGGGGGAGGGTACGAGCAGTACTTC.

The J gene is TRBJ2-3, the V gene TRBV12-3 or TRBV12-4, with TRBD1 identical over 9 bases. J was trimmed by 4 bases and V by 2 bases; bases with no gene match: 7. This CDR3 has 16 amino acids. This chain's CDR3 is CASSLPTGGVSDTQYF. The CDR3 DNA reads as TGTGCCAGCAGTTTACCGACAGGGGGGGTTTCAGATACGCAGTATTTT.

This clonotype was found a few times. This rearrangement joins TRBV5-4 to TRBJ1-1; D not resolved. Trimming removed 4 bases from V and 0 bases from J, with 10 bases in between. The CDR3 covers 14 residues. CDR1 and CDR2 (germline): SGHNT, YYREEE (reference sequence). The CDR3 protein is CASSVGPLNTEAFF. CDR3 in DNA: TGTGCCAGCAGCGTCGGCCCTCTGAACACTGAAGCTTTCTTT.

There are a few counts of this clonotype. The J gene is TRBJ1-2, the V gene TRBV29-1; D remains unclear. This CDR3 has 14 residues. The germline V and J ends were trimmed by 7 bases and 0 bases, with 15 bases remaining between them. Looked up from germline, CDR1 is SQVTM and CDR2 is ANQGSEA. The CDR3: CSAPREQTNYGYTF. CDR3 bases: TGCAGCGCCCCCCGGGAACAGACTAACTATGGCTACACCTTC.

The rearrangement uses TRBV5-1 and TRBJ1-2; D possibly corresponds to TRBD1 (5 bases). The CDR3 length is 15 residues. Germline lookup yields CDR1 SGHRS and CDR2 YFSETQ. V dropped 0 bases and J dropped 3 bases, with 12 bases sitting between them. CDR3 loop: CASSLEPTGHYGYTF. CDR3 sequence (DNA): TGCGCCAGCAGCTTGGAACCTACGGGGCACTATGGCTACACCTTC.

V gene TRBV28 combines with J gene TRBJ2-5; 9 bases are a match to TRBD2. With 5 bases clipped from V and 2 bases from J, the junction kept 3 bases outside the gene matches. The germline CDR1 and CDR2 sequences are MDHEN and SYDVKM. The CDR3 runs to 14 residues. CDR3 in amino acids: CASSVLAGQETQYF. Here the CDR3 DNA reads TGTGCCAGCAGTGTTCTAGCGGGGCAAGAGACCCAGTACTTC.

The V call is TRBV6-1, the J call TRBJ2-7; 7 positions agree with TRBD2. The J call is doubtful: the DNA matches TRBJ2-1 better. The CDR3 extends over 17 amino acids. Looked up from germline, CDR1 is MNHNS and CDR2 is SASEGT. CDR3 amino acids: CASSLTLGGGAYNEQFF. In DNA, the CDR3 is TGTGCCAGCAGTCTCACCCTTGGTGGGGGGGCCTACAATGAGCAGTTCTTC.

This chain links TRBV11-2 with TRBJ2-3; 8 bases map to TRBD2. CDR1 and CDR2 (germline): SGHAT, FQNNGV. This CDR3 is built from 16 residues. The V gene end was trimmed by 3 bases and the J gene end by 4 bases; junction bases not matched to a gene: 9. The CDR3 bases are TGTGCCAGCAGCTTCATAGCGGGGATGGCATCAGATACGCAGTATTTT. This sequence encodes CASSFIAGMASDTQYF.

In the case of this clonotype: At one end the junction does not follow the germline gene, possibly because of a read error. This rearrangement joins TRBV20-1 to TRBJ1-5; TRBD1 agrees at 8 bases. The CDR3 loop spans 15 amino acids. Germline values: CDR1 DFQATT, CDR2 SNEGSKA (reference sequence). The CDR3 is CSASPWTGSSQPQHF. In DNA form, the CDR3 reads TGCAGTGCTTCCCCCTGGACAGGGAGCAGTCAGCCCCAGCATTTT.

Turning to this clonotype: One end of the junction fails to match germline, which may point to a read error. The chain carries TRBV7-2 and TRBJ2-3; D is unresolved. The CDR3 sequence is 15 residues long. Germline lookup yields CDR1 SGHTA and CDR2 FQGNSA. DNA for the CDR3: TGTGCCAGCAGCTTAGAGCCCCGAAGCACAGATATGCAGTATTTT. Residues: CASSLEPRSTDMQYF. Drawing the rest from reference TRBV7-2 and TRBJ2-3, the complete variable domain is GAGVSQSPSNKVTEKGKDVELRCDPISGHTALYWYRQSLGQGLEFLIYFQGNSAPDKSGLPSDRFSAERTGGSVSTLTIQRTQQEDSAVYLCASSLEPRSTDMQYFGPGTRLTVL.

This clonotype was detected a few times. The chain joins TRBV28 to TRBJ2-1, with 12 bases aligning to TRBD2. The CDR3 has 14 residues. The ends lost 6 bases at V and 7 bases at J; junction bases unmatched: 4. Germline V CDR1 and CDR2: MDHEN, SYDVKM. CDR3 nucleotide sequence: TGTGCCAGCAGGACTAGCGGGGGTTTTAATGAGCAGTTCTTC. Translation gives CASRTSGGFNEQFF.

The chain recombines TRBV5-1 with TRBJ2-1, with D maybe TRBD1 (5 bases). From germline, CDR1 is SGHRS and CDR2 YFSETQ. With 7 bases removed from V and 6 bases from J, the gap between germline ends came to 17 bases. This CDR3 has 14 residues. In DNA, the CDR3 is TGCGCCAGCTCCGACAGCCCTCAAGGCAATGAGCAGTTCTTC. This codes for CASSDSPQGNEQFF.

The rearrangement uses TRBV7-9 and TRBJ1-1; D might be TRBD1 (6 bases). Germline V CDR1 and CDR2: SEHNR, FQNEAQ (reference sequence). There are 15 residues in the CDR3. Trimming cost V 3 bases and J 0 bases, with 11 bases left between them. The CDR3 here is CASSLRQEMNTEAFF. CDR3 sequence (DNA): TGTGCCAGCAGCTTGCGACAGGAAATGAACACTGAAGCTTTCTTT.

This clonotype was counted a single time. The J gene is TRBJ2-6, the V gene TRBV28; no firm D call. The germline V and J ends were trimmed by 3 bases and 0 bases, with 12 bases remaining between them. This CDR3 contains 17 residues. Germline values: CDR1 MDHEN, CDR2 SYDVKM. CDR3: CASSFRSLASGANVLTF. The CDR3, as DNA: TGTGCCAGCAGTTTCAGGTCGTTGGCCTCTGGGGCCAACGTCCTGACTTTC.